This T cell receptor beta chain stems from a study of T cells after yellow fever vaccination (dated by TCRdb to about 2019). Study-level background: Libraries from fractions with low cell numbers were prepared with the SMART-Seq v4 Ultra Low Input RNA kit. Blood was drawn at multiple timepoints before and after primary and secondary immunization, with bulk PBMC replicates and cell subsets isolated. To track T-cell clones before and after primary and booster YFV17D yellow fever vaccination, bulk TCR alpha and beta repertoires were sequenced longitudinally. Two healthy male donors, one aged 18 to 30 and one aged 30 to 39 years, made up the cohort.

What the study reported, not specific to this receptor: Most clones expanded after primary vaccination were re-detected after the booster (almost 97% of CD4 and around 88% of CD8), suggesting broad memory maintenance. A small fraction of clonotypes showed up in both the CD4 and CD8 compartments, probably as a result of convergent recombination. Because abundant contaminating clonotypes from the bulk population could be contained in FACS-sorted repertoires, computational filtering was required. The secondary T-cell response was weaker than the primary response but faster, peaking on day 5 instead of day 15. Only a couple of donors were included in the study, so the extent to which the findings can be generalized is limited.

The intended sense of this specimen's treatment or condition label: live attenuated yellow fever vaccine strain. At every blood-draw timepoint, two biological replicates of bulk PBMCs were collected. PBMCs were isolated from peripheral blood using a standard Ficoll-Paque protocol. TriZol was used to extract RNA from bulk PBMCs, CD4 and CD8 fractions, and dextramer-positive and dextramer-negative fractions. Comments on this clonotype: It lacks a known antigen. Base qualities are not at hand, and no much larger clone is one base apart.

The CDR1 and CDR2 encoded by the germline V gene are SQVTM and ANQGSEA. The CDR3 sequence holds 17 residues, the cysteine and phenylalanine included. Kept here is only the CDR3 DNA, which spans 51 bases and is read in frame from base 1. Trimming removed 7 bases from V and 4 bases from J, leaving 23 bases between the germline ends. TCR cDNA was made using 5'RACE template switching, a step that added a universal primer site and unique molecular identifiers. cDNA synthesis was primed from both the TCR alpha and TCR beta constant segments. Two PCR steps were used to amplify libraries, with sample barcodes and sequencing adapters being added in the second step. Sequencing of libraries was done on Illumina HiSeq 2500 (2x100 bp) or NovaSeq (2x150 bp). In the source study's methods: Demultiplexing of reads and collapsing into UMI consensus sequences were performed with MIGEC, and V(D)J alignment was carried out with MiXCR. Using edgeR on replicate PBMC samples, clonotypes were called vaccine-responding if FDR was below 0.01 and the log2 fold change was above 5 up to day 15. CD4 or CD8 identity was assigned to each bulk clonotype according to whether the clonotype was present at higher abundance in the sequenced CD4 repertoire or the sequenced CD8 repertoire. The public reads were reanalyzed by TCRdb: fastp trimming at Q25, MiXCR alignment, in-frame beta chains only. Each record represents a unique CDR3 protein, reported with the most common genes and DNA among its rows. The V and J calls were determined by TCRdb, not by the authors. Across this sample there are some 320,000 distinct CDR3 sequences, with 8.7% seen only once. Approximately 18% of the sample is taken by the ten largest.

The specimen was PBMCs, collected on the day of the first yellow fever vaccination. The rearranged chain carries TRBV29-1 and TRBJ2-6, and perhaps TRBD1 as D gene, on 6 matching bases. This TCR came from a man aged 18 to 30 who received the YFV17D yellow fever vaccine. CDR3 reads: CSAFHRDIESGANVLTF. In nucleotide form, the sequence is TGCAGCGCGTTTCACCGGGACATTGAATCCGGGGCCAACGTCCTGACTTTC.